The 5 T cell receptor beta chains presented below share a single source sample, sequenced in a study of CD4 T cells in relation to SARS-CoV-2 and coronaviruses. No antigen has been identified for these receptors. Unexposed donor CD4+ T cells date from about 2011-2019, before the COVID-19 pandemic. Isolation of CD4+ T cells took place after less than 13 days in culture. TCRdb's copy holds only in-frame clones and misses some; the assay was immunoSEQ multiplex PCR. Altogether about 22,000 clones are present, roughly 72% being singletons, with the ten largest covering about 16%. The sequencing input was CD4+ T cells from PBMCs, cultured in vitro. These receptors originate from a human donor in good health.

Worth noting for this clone: Other DNA sequences in the sample encode the same CDR3. The chain joins TRBV7-2 to TRBJ1-1, with TRBD1 matching over 9 bases. V gave up 3 bases and J gave up 4 bases; unmatched junction bases: 3. The CDR3 runs to 14 residues. Germline V gives CDR1 SGHTA, CDR2 FQGNSA. CDR3 DNA sequence: TGTGCCAGCAGCTTGACAGGGGGGACCACTGAAGCTTTCTTT. Amino acid sequence: CASSLTGGTTEAFF.

CDR3 loop: CATGDRSNSPLHF. The DNA of the CDR3 is TGTGCCACCGGGGACAGGAGTAATTCACCCCTCCACTTT. This chain links TRBV7-2 with TRBJ1-6, with 8 nucleotides matching TRBD1. Germline-derived CDR1 and CDR2 are SGHTA and FQGNSA. Germline trimming cut 10 bases from V and 6 bases from J; bases unmatched to any gene: 5. This CDR3 is 13 amino acids long. Full variable domain (missing parts from reference TRBV7-2 and TRBJ1-6): GAGVSQSPSNKVTEKGKDVELRCDPISGHTALYWYRQSLGQGLEFLIYFQGNSAPDKSGLPSDRFSAERTGGSVSTLTIQRTQQEDSAVYLCATGDRSNSPLHFGNGTRLTVT.

This chain connects TRBV10-1 to TRBJ2-1, with TRBD1 matching 8 bases. Per the germline V gene, CDR1 is WNHNN and CDR2 is SYGVQD (reference sequence). The V segment lost 5 bases and the J segment 4 bases; nucleotides outside the gene matches: 7. The length of the CDR3 is 15 residues. The CDR3 reads CASSSTGTGYNEQFF. The CDR3 coding sequence is TGCGCCAGCAGTTCCACCGGGACAGGTTACAATGAGCAGTTCTTC.

The chain links TRBV3-1 (or the pseudogene TRBV3-2) to TRBJ2-3; the match to TRBD2 covers 13 bases. Germline V gene sequence: CDR1 LGHDT, CDR2 YNNKEL (reference sequence). This CDR3 is 15 amino acids long. V was clipped by 8 bases and J by 5 bases; unmatched bases: 7. The CDR3: CASAPGLAGVDTQYF. The CDR3, as DNA: TGTGCCAGCGCCCCCGGACTAGCGGGAGTAGATACGCAGTATTTT.

This clone has a single count. This chain connects TRBV4-3 to TRBJ1-2; weak D call: TRBD1 (5 bases). The ends were cut back, 4 bases at V and 2 bases at J, with 14 bases in the middle. CDR1 and CDR2 (germline): LGHNA, YSLEER. The CDR3 has 15 amino acids. Written as DNA, the CDR3 is TGCGCCAGCAGCCCAGGGATTCAGGGAAACTATGGCTACACCTTC. Amino acids: CASSPGIQGNYGYTF.